This T cell receptor (beta chain) was observed in a study of early stage breast cancer tumors. Overall study findings and caveats: Unsorted bulk genomic DNA sequencing lacked pairing and functional marker data.

This CDR3 has 16 residues. V lost 0 bases and J 1 base, leaving 10 bases between the germline ends. The germline CDR1 and CDR2 sequences are ENHRY and SYGVKD. Some clones are missing from TCRdb's copy, which holds only in-frame ones; the method was immunoSEQ multiplex PCR. The sample consists of tens of thousands of clones, around 68% of them appearing once. As concerns this clone: Its antigen is undetermined.

Sequenced material: blood. The chain joins TRBV10-3 to TRBJ2-1, with D perhaps matching TRBD2 (6 bases). The receptor was isolated from a person aged 55 to 70 with breast cancer. CDR3 sequence reads: CAISESLRESYNEQFF. The DNA for the CDR3 is TGTGCCATCAGTGAGTCGCTGCGGGAATCCTACAATGAGCAGTTCTTC.